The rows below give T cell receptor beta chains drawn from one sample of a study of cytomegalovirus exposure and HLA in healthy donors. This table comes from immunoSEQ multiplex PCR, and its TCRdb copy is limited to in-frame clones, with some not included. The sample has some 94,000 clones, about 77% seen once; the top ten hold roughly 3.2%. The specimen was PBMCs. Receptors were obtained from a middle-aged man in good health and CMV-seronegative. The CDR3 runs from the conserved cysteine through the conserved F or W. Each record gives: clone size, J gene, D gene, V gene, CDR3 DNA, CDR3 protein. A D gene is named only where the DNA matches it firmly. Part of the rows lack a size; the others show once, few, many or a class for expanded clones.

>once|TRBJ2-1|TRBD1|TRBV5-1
TGCGCCAGCAGCTTAACAGGGGGAATCAATGAGCAGTTCTTC
CASSLTGGINEQFF
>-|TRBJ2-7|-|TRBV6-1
TGTGCCAGCAGCGCCGCGGGATCCTACGAGCAGTACTTC
CASSAAGSYEQYF
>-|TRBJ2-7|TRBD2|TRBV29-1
TGCAGCGTTGAAGGGACTAGCGGGGGGGCCGGGCAGTACTTC
CSVEGTSGGAGQYF
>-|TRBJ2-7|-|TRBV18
TGTGCCAGCTCTTCGGGAGTCCTCTCCTACGAGCAGTACTTC
CASSSGVLSYEQYF
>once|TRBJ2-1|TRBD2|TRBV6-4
TGTGCCAGCAGTAGAGCGGGGGGCCACTCGGATGAGCAGTTCTTC
CASSRAGGHSDEQFF
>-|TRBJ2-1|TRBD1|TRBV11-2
TGTGCCAGCAGCTTGACAGGGGGCAGGTCCTACAATGAGCAGTTCTTC
CASSLTGGRSYNEQFF
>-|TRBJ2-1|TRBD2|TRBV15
TGTGCCACCAGCAGAGATCTAAGACTAGCGGGTAACAATGAGCAGTTCTTC
CATSRDLRLAGNNEQFF
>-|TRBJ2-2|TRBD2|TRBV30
TGTGCCTGGAGGATGCGACTAGCGGGGAAGACCGGGGAGCTGTTTTTT
CAWRMRLAGKTGELFF
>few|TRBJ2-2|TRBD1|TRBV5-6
TGTGCCAGCAGGGGGGCACAGGGGGGAACCGGGGAGCTGTTTTTT
CASRGAQGGTGELFF
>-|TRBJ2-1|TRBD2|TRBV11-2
TGTGCCAGCAGCTTAGGGACTAGCTCCTACAATGAGCAGTTCTTC
CASSLGTSSYNEQFF
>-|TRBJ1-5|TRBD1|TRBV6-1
TGTGCCAGCAGAGCACAGGGGGCAGTTCAGCCCCAGCATTTT
CASRAQGAVQPQHF
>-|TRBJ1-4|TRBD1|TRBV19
TGTGCCAGTAGTACTCCAGGACAGGGATCAAATGAAAAACTGTTTTTT
CASSTPGQGSNEKLFF
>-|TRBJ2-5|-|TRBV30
TGTGCCTGGAGTTTGAAAGGCGGGGAGACCCAGTACTTC
CAWSLKGGETQYF
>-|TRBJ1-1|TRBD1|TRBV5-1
TGCGCCAGCAGCAGCCCCCCCGCACAGGGGGCGATAAACACTGAAGCTTTCTTT
CASSSPPAQGAINTEAFF
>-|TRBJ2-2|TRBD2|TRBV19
TGTGCCAGTAGTATACTAGCGGGAGTCGGGGCCGGGGAGCTGTTTTTT
CASSILAGVGAGELFF
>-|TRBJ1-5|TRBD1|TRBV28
TGTGCCAGCGGAACGACAGGGAGATTCAATCAGCCCCAGCATTTT
CASGTTGRFNQPQHF
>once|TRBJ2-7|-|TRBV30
TGTGCCTGGAGTGCGGGAGTAACCCACGAGCAGTACTTC
CAWSAGVTHEQYF
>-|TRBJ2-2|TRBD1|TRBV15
TGTGCCACCAGCAGAGTTAAGGGACAGGGGTCCGGGGAGCTGTTTTTT
CATSRVKGQGSGELFF
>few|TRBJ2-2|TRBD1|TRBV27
TGTGCCAGCAGGTCGGGACAGGCCACCGGGGAGCTGTTTTTT
CASRSGQATGELFF
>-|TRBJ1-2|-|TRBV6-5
TGTGCCAGCAGCCAGGGTTCCTGTGGCTACACCTTC
CASSQGSCGYTF
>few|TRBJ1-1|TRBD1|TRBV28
TGTGCCAGCAGTCGGACAGGGGGCTCGCAGAAAGCTTTCTTT
CASSRTGGSQKAFF
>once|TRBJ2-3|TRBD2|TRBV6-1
TGTGCCAGCAGTCGGCGGGGGTCCACAGATACGCAGTATTTT
CASSRRGSTDTQYF
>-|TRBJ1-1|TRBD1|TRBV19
TGTGCCAGTACCACGGACAGGATTGGAAACACTGAAGCTTTCTTT
CASTTDRIGNTEAFF
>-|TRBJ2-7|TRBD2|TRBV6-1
TGTGCCAGCACGCGGGGGTCGTCCTACGAGCAGTACTTC
CASTRGSSYEQYF
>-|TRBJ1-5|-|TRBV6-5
TGTGCCAGCAGTTACTCGAGGGACTCTAGCAATCAGCCCCAGCATTTT
CASSYSRDSSNQPQHF
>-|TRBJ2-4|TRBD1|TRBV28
TGTGCCAGCAGTTTATACAAAAGGGGGCGAGGGAACATTCAGTACTTC
CASSLYKRGRGNIQYF
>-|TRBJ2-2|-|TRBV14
TGTGCCAGCAGCCAAGATCAGTTCTTCGCCGGGGAGCTGTTTTTT
CASSQDQFFAGELFF
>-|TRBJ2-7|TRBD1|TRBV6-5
TGTGCCAGCAAAACCGTGGGACAGAGCTCCTACGAGCAGTACTTC
CASKTVGQSSYEQYF
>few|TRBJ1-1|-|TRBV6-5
TGTGCCAGCAGTTTCCCCGACCGGGACATGGAAGCTTTCTTT
CASSFPDRDMEAFF
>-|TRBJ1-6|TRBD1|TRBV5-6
TGTGCCAGCAGCTTGGCAGGGGGGCCCCATTCACCCCTCCACTTT
CASSLAGGPHSPLHF
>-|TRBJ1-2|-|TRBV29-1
TGCAGCGTAGAGGGAAACTACTATGGCTACACCTTC
CSVEGNYYGYTF
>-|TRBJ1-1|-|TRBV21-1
TGTGCCAGCAGCAAGGCTCCGGGGTTGAATAACACTGAAGCTTTCTTT
CASSKAPGLNNTEAFF
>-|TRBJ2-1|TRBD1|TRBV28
TGTGCCAGCAGTCCTACAGGGGCACGGGATTATGAGCAGTTCTTC
CASSPTGARDYEQFF
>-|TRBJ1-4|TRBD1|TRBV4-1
TGCGCCAGCAGCCAAGATCGGAGGGGGCGGACTGAAAAACTGTTTTTT
CASSQDRRGRTEKLFF
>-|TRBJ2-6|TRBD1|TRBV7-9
TGTGCCAGCACCACAGGGGGCTCAAGCTCTGGGGCCAACGTCCTGACTTTC
CASTTGGSSSGANVLTF
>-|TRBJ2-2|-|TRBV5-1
TGCGCCAGCAGCTTTGGGACACCGAACACCGGGGAGCTGTTTTTT
CASSFGTPNTGELFF
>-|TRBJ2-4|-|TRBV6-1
TGTGCCAGCAGTGGACCTCCAAGCGGACTACTAGCCAAAAACATTCAGTACTTC
CASSGPPSGLLAKNIQYF
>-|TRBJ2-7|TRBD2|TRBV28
TGTGCCAGCAGTCAACGAGCGGGGGGGGCCTACGAGCAGTACTTC
CASSQRAGGAYEQYF
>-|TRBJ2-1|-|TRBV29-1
TGCAGCGTTGACGGGATTATCTACAATGAGCAGTTCTTC
CSVDGIIYNEQFF
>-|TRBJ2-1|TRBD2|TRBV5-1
TGCGCCAGCAGCTTGTTAGTATTAGCGGGGGGGTCCTACAATGAGCAGTTCTTC
CASSLLVLAGGSYNEQFF
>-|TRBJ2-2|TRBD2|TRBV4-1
TGCGCCAGCAGCCGGGGCGGGGGGATTAACACCGGGGAGCTGTTTTTT
CASSRGGGINTGELFF
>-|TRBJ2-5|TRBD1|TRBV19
TGTGCCAGTAGTCCTATAGACAGGGGAAAGACCCAGTACTTC
CASSPIDRGKTQYF
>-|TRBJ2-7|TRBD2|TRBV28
TGTGCCAGCTGCAGGGGACTAGTTCTACGCAACGAGCAGTACTTC
CASCRGLVLRNEQYF
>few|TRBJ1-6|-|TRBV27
TGTGCCAGCAGCGAACCAAGAAACCGGTCACCCCTCCACTTT
CASSEPRNRSPLHF
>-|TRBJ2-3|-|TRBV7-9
TGTGCCAGCAGCCCCGGTAGGGGCGGTGTAAATACGCAGTATTTT
CASSPGRGGVNTQYF
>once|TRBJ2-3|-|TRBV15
TGTGCCACCAGCAGAGGACTAGATACGCAGTATTTT
CATSRGLDTQYF
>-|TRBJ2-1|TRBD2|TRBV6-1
TGTGCCAGCAGTGAGGGACTAGCGCGTGAGCAGTTCTTC
CASSEGLAREQFF
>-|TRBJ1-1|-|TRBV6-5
TGTGCCAGCAGTTACTCGCAGGGCGTGAACACTGAAGCTTTCTTT
CASSYSQGVNTEAFF
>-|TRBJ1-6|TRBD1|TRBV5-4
TGTGCCAGCAGCTTGGTTGGACAGGGAGGTTCACCCCTCCACTTT
CASSLVGQGGSPLHF
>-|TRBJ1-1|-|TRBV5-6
TGTGCCAGCAGCACGATACTCAGAGAGGGCTTGAACACTGAAGCTTTCTTT
CASSTILREGLNTEAFF